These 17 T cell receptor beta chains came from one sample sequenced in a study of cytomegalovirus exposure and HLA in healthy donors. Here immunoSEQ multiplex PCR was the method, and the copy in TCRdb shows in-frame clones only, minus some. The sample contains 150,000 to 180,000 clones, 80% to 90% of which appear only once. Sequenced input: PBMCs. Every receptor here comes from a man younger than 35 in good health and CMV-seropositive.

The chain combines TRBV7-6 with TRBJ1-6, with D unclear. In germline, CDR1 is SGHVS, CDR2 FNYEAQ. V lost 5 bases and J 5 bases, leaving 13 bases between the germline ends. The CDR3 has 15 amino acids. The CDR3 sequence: CASSQAPRDNSPLHF. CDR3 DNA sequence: TGTGCCAGCAGCCAAGCGCCCCGAGATAATTCACCCCTCCACTTT.

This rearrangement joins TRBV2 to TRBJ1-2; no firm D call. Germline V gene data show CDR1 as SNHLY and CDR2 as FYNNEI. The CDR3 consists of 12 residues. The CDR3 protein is CAQRREGYGYTF. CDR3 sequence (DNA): TGTGCTCAGAGAAGAGAGGGCTATGGCTACACCTTC.

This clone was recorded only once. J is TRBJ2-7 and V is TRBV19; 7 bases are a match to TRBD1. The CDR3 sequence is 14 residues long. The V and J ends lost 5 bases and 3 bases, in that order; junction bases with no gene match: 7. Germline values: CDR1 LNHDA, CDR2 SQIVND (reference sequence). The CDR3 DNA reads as TGTGCCAGTAGTCTACAGACAGGGAACTACGAGCAGTACTTC. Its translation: CASSLQTGNYEQYF.

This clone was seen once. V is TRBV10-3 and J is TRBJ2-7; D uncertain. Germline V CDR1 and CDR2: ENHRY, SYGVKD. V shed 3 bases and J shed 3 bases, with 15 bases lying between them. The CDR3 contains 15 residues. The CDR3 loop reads CAISDYSQSYYEQYF. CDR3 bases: TGTGCCATCAGTGACTACTCTCAAAGCTACTACGAGCAGTACTTC.

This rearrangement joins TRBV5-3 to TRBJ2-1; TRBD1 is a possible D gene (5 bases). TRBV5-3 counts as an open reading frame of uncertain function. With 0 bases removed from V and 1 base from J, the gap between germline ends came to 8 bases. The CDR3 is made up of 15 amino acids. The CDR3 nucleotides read TGTGCCAGAAGCTTGGGGAGACAGTCCTACAATGAGCAGTTCTTC. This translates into CARSLGRQSYNEQFF.

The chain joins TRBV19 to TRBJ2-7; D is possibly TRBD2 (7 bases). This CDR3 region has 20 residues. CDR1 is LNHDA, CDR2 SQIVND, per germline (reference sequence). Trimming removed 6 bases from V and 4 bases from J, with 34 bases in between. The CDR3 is CASSPSTGLREVLPSYEQYF. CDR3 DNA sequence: TGTGCCAGTAGCCCCTCCACAGGGCTACGGGAGGTTTTACCGTCTTACGAGCAGTACTTC.

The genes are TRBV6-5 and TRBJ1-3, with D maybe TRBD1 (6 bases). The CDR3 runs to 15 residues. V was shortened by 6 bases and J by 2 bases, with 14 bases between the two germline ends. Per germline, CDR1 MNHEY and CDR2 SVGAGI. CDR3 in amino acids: CASSPSRQAGNTIYF. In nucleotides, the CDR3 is TGTGCCAGCAGCCCTTCGCGACAGGCTGGAAACACCATATATTTT.

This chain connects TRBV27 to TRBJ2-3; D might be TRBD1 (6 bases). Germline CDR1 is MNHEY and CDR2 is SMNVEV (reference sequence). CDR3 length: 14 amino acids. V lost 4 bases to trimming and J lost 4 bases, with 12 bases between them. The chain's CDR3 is CASSSRNRADTQYF. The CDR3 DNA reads TGTGCCAGCAGTTCCCGGAACAGGGCAGATACGCAGTATTTT.

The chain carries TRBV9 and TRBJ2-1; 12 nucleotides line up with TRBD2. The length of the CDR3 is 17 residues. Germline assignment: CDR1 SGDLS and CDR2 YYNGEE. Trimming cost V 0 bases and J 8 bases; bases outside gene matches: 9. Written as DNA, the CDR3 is TGTGCCAGCAGCGTAGGGAGACTAGCGGGAGATAGCGATGAGCAGTTCTTC. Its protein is CASSVGRLAGDSDEQFF.

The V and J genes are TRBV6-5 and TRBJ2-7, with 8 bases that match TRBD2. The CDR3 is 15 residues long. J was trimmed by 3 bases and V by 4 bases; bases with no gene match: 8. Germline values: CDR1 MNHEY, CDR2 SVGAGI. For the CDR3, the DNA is TGTGCCAGCAGTTCCTCGGGGGGGGGTATCTACGAGCAGTACTTC. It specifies CASSSSGGGIYEQYF.

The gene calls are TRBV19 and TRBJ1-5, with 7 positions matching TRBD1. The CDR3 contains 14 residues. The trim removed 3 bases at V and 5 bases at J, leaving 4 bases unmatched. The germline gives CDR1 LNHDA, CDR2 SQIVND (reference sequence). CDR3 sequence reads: CASSMTGRDQPQHF. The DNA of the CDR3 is TGTGCCAGTAGTATGACAGGGAGAGATCAGCCCCAGCATTTT.

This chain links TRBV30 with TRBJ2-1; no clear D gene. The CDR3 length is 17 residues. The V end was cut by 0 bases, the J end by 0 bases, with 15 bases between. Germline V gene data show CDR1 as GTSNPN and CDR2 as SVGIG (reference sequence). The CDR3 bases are TGTGCCTGGAGTGTAAGTCGGGTCTCCTACTCCTACAATGAGCAGTTCTTC. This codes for CAWSVSRVSYSYNEQFF.

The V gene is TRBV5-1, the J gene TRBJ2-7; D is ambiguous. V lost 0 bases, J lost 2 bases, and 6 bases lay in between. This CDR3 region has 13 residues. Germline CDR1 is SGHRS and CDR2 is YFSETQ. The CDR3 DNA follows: TGCGCCAGCAGCTTGGTGTCAACCTACGAGCAGTACTTC. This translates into CASSLVSTYEQYF.

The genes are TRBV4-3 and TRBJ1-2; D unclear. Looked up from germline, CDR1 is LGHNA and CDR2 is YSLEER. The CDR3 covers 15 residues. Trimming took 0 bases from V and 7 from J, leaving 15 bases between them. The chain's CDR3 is CASSQDWEGRSGYTF. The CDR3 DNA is TGCGCCAGCAGCCAAGATTGGGAGGGAAGGAGTGGCTACACCTTC.

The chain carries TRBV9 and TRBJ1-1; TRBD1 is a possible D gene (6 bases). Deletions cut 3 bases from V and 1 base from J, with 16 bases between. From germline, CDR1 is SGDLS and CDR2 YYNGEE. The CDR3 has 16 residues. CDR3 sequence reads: CASSAPMTGKNTEAFF. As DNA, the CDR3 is TGTGCCAGCAGCGCCCCAATGACAGGCAAGAACACTGAAGCTTTCTTT. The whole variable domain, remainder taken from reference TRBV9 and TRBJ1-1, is DSGVTQTPKHLITATGQRVTLRCSPRSGDLSVYWYQQSLDQGLQFLIQYYNGEERAKGNILERFSAQQFPDLHSELNLSSLELGDSALYFCASSAPMTGKNTEAFFGQGTRLTVV.

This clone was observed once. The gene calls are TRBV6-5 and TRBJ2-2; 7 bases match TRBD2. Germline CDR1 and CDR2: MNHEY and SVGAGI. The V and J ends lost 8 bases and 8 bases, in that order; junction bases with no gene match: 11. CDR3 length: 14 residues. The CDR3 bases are TGTGCCAGCGGACCCTTGGCGGGGGTAGGGGAGCTGTTTTTT. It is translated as CASGPLAGVGELFF.

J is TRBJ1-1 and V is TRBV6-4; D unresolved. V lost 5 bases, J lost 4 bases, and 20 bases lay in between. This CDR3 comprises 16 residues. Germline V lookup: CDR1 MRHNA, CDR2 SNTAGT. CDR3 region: CASSNHRVSRGTEAFF. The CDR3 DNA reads TGTGCCAGCAGTAACCACCGGGTCTCCCGCGGCACTGAAGCTTTCTTT.